This T cell receptor beta chain was recorded in a study of blood T cell repertoires in COVID-19. This table comes from immunoSEQ multiplex PCR, and its TCRdb copy is limited to in-frame clones, with some not included. The data contain 230,000 or so clones, around 83% of them singletons. The sequenced sample was peripheral blood. This TCR derives from a man aged 35-49 years with active or convalescent COVID-19.

The CDR3 here is CASRGSSYNSPLHF. Written as DNA, the CDR3 is TGTGCCAGCAGGGGGAGCTCCTATAATTCACCCCTCCACTTT. The chain employs TRBV27 and TRBJ1-6, with no clear D. Trimming removed 6 bases from V and 0 bases from J, with 6 bases in between. The CDR3 is 14 residues long. The germline gives CDR1 MNHEY, CDR2 SMNVEV (reference sequence).